This T cell receptor beta chain appears in the sequencing data of a study of cytomegalovirus exposure and HLA in healthy donors. This clone has more than one count but fewer than ten. The ends were cut back, 2 bases at V and 5 bases at J, with 13 bases in the middle. The germline V gene encodes CDR1 LNHDA and CDR2 SQIVND (reference sequence). The CDR3 totals 15 residues. Amplification used 60 Vbeta primers and 13 Jbeta primers. Clones were sequenced by immunoSEQ multiplex PCR, and TCRdb holds only the in-frame ones, with some missing. The sample contains 140,000 to 150,000 clones, around 10% of which appear only once.

The source of this sequence is a man aged 50 to 59 in good health and CMV-seronegative. The V call is TRBV19, the J call TRBJ1-5, with D possibly TRBD1 on 5 matching bases. Sequenced input: PBMCs. The CDR3 DNA reads as TGTGCCAGTAGTATAACTATGGGGGGTGATCAGCCCCAGCATTTT. It is translated as CASSITMGGDQPQHF.